This entry describes one T cell receptor (beta chain). What it binds is not known. The CDR3 contains 17 residues. Trimming took 5 bases from V and 0 from J; bases not matched to a gene: 9. Germline V lookup: CDR1 KGHDR, CDR2 SFDVKD. The sample belongs to a study of intratumoral heterogeneity in liver cancer. General study results and limits: Tumor-infiltrating lymphocytes were acknowledged as under-represented in the sampling.

Libraries were prepared by immunoSEQ multiplex PCR; TCRdb keeps only in-frame clonotypes and omits some of them. Here the sample spans 20,000 to 25,000 clones, just under 75% being singletons. Patients had early-stage hepatocellular carcinoma, untreated before resection. The sequencing here drew on tumor-adjacent normal tissue, taken before any cancer treatment. This receptor was taken from a woman in her 70s with hepatocellular carcinoma. The chain carries TRBV24-1 and TRBJ2-1; 7 bases line up with TRBD1. The CDR3 nucleotides are TGTGCCACCAGTGCCCCTCGGGCAGGGGGCTCCTACAATGAGCAGTTCTTC. Protein: CATSAPRAGGSYNEQFF.